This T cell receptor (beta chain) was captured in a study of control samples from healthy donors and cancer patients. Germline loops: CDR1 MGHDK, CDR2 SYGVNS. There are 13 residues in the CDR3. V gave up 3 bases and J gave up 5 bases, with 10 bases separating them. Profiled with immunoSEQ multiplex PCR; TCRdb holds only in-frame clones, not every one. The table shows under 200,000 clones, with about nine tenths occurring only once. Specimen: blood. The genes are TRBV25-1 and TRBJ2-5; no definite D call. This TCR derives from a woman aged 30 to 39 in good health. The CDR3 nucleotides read TGTGCCAGCAGTGAGGCCGCCACGGAGACCCAGTACTTC. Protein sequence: CASSEAATETQYF.